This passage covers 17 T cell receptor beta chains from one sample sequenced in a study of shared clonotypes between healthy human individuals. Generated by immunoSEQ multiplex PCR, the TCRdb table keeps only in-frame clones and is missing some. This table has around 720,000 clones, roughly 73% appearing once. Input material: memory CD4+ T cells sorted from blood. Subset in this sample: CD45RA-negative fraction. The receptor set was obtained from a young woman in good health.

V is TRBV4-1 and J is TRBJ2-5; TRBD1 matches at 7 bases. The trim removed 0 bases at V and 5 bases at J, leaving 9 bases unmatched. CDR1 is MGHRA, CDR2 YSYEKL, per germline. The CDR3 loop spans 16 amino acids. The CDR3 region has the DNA TGCGCCAGCAGCCAAGATGGGGCAGGGGGTCGGGAGACCCAGTACTTC. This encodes CASSQDGAGGRETQYF.

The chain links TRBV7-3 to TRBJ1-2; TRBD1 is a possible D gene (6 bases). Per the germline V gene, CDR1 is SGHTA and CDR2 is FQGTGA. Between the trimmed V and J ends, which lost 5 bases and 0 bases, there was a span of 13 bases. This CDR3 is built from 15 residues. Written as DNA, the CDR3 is TGTGCCAGCAGCAGGGGGGGCCAAGCTAACTATGGCTACACCTTC. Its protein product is CASSRGGQANYGYTF.

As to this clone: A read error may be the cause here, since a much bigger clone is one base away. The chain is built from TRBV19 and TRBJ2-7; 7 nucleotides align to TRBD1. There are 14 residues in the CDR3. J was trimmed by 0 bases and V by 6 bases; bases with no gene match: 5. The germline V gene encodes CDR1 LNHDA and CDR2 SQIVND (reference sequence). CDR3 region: CASREQGSSYEQYF. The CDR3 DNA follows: TGTGCCAGTAGGGAACAGGGGAGCTCCTACGAGCAGTACTTC.

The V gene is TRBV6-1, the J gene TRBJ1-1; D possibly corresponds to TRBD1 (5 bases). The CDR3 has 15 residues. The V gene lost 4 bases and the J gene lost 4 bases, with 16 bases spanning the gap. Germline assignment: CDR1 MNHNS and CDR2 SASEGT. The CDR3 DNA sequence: TGTGCCAGCAGTGGATTAACAGGTGGAGGCACTGAAGCTTTCTTT. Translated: CASSGLTGGGTEAFF.

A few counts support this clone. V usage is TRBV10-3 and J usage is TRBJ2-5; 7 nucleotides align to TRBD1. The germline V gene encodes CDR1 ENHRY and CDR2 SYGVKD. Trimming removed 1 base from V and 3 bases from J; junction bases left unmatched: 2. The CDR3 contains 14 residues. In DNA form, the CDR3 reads TGTGCCATCAGTGAGTGGCAGGGGGAAGAGACCCAGTACTTC. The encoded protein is CAISEWQGEETQYF.

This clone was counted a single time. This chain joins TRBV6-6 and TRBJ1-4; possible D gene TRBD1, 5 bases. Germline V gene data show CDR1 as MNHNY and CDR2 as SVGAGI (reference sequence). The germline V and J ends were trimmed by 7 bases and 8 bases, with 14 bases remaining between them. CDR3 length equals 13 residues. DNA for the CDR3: TGTGCCAGCACACGGGGGTTTAAGGAAAAACTGTTTTTT. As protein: CASTRGFKEKLFF.

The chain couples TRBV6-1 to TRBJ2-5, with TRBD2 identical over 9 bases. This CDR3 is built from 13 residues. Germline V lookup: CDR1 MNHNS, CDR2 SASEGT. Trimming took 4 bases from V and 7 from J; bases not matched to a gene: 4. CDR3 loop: CASSGSGRGTQYF. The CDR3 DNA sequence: TGTGCCAGCAGTGGTAGCGGGAGAGGGACCCAGTACTTC.

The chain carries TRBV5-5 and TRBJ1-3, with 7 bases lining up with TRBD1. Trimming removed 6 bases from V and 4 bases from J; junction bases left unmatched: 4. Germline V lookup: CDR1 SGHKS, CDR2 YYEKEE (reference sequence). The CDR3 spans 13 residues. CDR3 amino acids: CASKTGSGNTIYF. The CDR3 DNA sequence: TGTGCCAGCAAGACAGGGTCAGGAAACACCATATATTTT.

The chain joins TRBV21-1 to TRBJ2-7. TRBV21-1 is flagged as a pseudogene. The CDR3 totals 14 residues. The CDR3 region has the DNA TGTGCCAGCAGCAAAGATGGGTTGGACTACGAGCAGTACTTC. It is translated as CASSKDGLDYEQYF.

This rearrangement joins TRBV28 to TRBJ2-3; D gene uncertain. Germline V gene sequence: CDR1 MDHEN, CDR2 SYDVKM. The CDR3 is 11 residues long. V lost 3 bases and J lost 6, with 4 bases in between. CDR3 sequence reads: CASSFWDTQYF. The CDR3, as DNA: TGTGCCAGCAGTTTTTGGGATACGCAGTATTTT.

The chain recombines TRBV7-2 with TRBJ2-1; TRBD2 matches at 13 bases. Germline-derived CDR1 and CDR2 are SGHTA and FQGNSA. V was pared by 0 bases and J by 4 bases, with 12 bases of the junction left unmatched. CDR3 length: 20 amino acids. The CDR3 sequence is CASSLAGTSGKPWSYNEQFF. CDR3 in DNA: TGTGCCAGCAGCTTAGCTGGGACTAGCGGGAAACCCTGGTCTTACAATGAGCAGTTCTTC.

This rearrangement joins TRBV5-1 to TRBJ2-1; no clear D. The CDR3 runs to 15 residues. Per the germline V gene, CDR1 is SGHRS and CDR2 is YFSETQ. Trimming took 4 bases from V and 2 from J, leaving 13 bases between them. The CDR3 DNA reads TGCGCCAGCAGCCCCGAATGGCAGGCCTACAATGAGCAGTTCTTC. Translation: CASSPEWQAYNEQFF.

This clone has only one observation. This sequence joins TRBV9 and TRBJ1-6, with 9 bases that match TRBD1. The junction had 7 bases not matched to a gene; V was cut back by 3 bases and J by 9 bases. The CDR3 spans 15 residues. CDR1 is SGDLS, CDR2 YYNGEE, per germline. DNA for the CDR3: TGTGCCAGCAGCGCACAGGGGGCGACTGGTTCACCCCTCCACTTT. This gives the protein CASSAQGATGSPLHF.

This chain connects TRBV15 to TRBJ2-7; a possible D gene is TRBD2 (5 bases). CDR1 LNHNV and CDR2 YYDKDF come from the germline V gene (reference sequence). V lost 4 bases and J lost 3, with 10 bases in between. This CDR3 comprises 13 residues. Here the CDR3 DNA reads TGTGCCACCAGCAAAAGCGGCAACTACGAGCAGTACTTC. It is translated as CATSKSGNYEQYF.

In DNA, the CDR3 is TGTGCCAGCTCACCACTCCAAGATTCAAAAAACATTCAGTACTTC. Protein sequence: CASSPLQDSKNIQYF. The genes are TRBV18 and TRBJ2-4; D is unclear. The length of the CDR3 is 15 residues. Germline CDR1 reads KGHSH; CDR2 reads LQKENI. Trimming shortened V by 1 base and J by 4 bases, and 11 bases separated the two germline ends. Full variable domain (outside the CDR3, taken from reference TRBV18 and TRBJ2-4): NAGVMQNPRHLVRRRGQEARLRCSPMKGHSHVYWYRQLPEEGLKFMVYLQKENIIDESGMPKERFSAEFPKEGPSILRIQQVVRGDSAAYFCASSPLQDSKNIQYFGAGTRLSVL.

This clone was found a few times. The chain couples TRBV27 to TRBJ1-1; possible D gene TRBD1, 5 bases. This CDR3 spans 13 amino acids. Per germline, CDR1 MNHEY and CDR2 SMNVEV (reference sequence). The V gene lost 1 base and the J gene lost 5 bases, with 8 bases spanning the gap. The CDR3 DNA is TGTGCCAGCAGTTTATTGGGGGAAACTGAAGCTTTCTTT. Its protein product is CASSLLGETEAFF.

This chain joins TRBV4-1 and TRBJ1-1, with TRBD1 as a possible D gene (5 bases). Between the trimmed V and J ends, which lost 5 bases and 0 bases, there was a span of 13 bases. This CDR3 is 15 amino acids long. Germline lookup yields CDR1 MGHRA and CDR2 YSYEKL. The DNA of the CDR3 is TGCGCCAGCAGCGCCCAGGGTACTCTGAACACTGAAGCTTTCTTT. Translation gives CASSAQGTLNTEAFF.